This is a list of T cell receptor beta chains from one sample in a study of regulatory T cells in long-lasting Graves disease. Using its own MiXCR run on the multiplex PCR reads, TCRdb lists one record per CDR3 protein. The data contain a few hundred thousand distinct CDR3 sequences, 10% to 15% of them singletons. This sample was also put to use in a study of T cells in Graves' hyperthyroidism and ophthalmopathy.

Sequencing was performed on peripheral blood mononuclear cells (PBMCs), taken at new diagnosis, from a patient treated with antithyroid drugs. The source of these receptors is a woman aged 18-29 years with Graves disease. CDR3s leave out the opening cysteine and the closing phenylalanine or tryptophan.

ASSTDRRPKETQY | TRBJ2-5 | TRBV2
ASSLASGRSNEQF | TRBJ2-1 | TRBV11-2
ASSQVEGSLSYNEQF | TRBJ2-1 | TRBV4-1
ASSLSQYVGTGYSNEQF | TRBJ2-1 | TRBV11-3
ASTPLLAGGPTGELF | TRBJ2-2 | TRBV2
ASGSSGANEKLF | TRBJ1-4 | TRBV2
ANSWTANYGYT | TRBJ1-2 | TRBV11-2
SVEGPGLVNEQF | TRBJ2-1 | TRBV29-1
ASSLRGQGTGEPF | TRBJ2-2 | TRBV11-3
ASSTSDTGGETQY | TRBJ2-5 | TRBV9
SARSLRGTETYEQY | TRBJ2-7 | TRBV20-1